This T cell receptor beta chain was found in a study of blood T cell repertoires in COVID-19. Overall study context: There were acute and convalescent COVID-19 samples, and they came from the United States, Italy and Spain. The cDNA or gDNA used as material had been derived from T cells, B-cell-depleted T cells, or PBMCs.

The CDR3 runs 18 residues. V was pared by 2 bases and J by 5 bases, with 11 bases of the junction left unmatched. The germline V gene has CDR1 MGHRA and CDR2 YSYEKL. As processed by the authors: Reference gene primers were amplified, and this amplification served to estimate nucleated cell counts. This table comes from immunoSEQ multiplex PCR, and its TCRdb copy is limited to in-frame clones, with some not included. From that table come the V and J calls and clone size; the DNA was used to work out D and trimming. Of 20,000 to 30,000 clones listed, 94% are singletons. The chain employs TRBV4-1 and TRBJ2-1; 11 nucleotides align to TRBD2. The sequence derives from a woman aged 45-59 years with active COVID-19. The sequenced sample was peripheral blood. CDR3 DNA: TGCGCCAGCAGCCAATTTCCGACTAGCGGGGCTTTAAACAATGAGCAGTTCTTC. Translating it yields CASSQFPTSGALNNEQFF.